This passage covers 5 T cell receptor beta chains from one sample sequenced in a study of human T cells and chemical hapten exposure. Sample time point: pre-sensitization, week 0. Treatment noted: therapeutic diphenylcyclopropenone sensitization with weekly scalp DPC. One entry per CDR3 protein results from TCRdb running MiXCR on the RACE reads. The sample consists of about 380,000 distinct CDR3 sequences, approximately 5% of them appearing once. The sequenced sample was whole blood, obtained in connection with sensitization to the hapten diphenylcyclopropenone (DPC). The origin of the receptors is a woman aged 45 to 65 with alopecia areata. Some clones in this sample may be carry-over from other donors' samples.

This clonotype came up a few times. The genes are TRBV29-1 and TRBJ2-3, with D maybe TRBD2 (7 bases). Between the trimmed V and J ends, which lost 5 bases and 2 bases, there was a span of 17 bases. The CDR3 runs 15 residues. CDR1 is SQVTM, CDR2 ANQGSEA, per germline. CDR3 DNA: TGCAGCGTTTATGGGAGGGACACTTCCACAGATACGCAGTATTTT. This translates into CSVYGRDTSTDTQYF.

The chain employs TRBV7-2 and TRBJ2-1, with 10 bases aligning to TRBD2. The germline V gene has CDR1 SGHTA and CDR2 FQGNSA. The CDR3 sequence is 15 residues long. The V and J ends lost 5 bases and 4 bases, in that order; junction bases with no gene match: 5. CDR3 nucleotide sequence: TGTGCCAGCAGCAGGGGACTAGCGATTTACAATGAGCAGTTCTTC. Amino acids: CASSRGLAIYNEQFF.

This clonotype was found a few times. V and J are TRBV7-9 and TRBJ2-5, with 9 bases identical to TRBD1. The CDR3 spans 14 residues. V shed 2 bases and J 5 bases; nucleotides not matched to a gene: 3. The germline CDR1 and CDR2 sequences are SEHNR and FQNEAQ (reference sequence). CDR3 residues: CASSLWDREETQYF. The CDR3 coding sequence is TGTGCCAGCAGCTTATGGGACAGGGAGGAGACCCAGTACTTC.

This clonotype was detected only a few times. The rearrangement links TRBV9 to TRBJ1-1; weak D call: TRBD1 (5 bases). V gave up 1 base and J gave up 6 bases, with 16 bases separating them. CDR3 length: 15 amino acids. The germline V gene has CDR1 SGDLS and CDR2 YYNGEE. CDR3 bases: TGTGCCAGCAGCGTAACCCCAGGGATGGGCGCTGAAGCTTTCTTT. Translation gives CASSVTPGMGAEAFF. Filled out from reference TRBV9 and TRBJ1-1, the complete variable domain reads DSGVTQTPKHLITATGQRVTLRCSPRSGDLSVYWYQQSLDQGLQFLIQYYNGEERAKGNILERFSAQQFPDLHSELNLSSLELGDSALYFCASSVTPGMGAEAFFGQGTRLTVV.

This clonotype was detected ten times or more. The CDR3 loop is CSARVVLAGTDTQYF. CDR3 DNA: TGCAGTGCTAGAGTAGTACTAGCGGGAACAGATACGCAGTATTTT. The chain recombines TRBV20-1 with TRBJ2-3; 10 bases agree with TRBD2. The CDR3 spans 15 residues. V trimming: 1 base; J trimming: 3 bases; junction bases outside the gene matches: 4. Looked up from germline, CDR1 is DFQATT and CDR2 is SNEGSKA (reference sequence).